The entry below gives a single T cell receptor (beta chain) sequence along with its context. This sample stems from a study of blood T cells in healthy people across ages. A second PCR, run for about 7 to 11 cycles, used a sample-barcoded 5' primer plus a J-beta primer mix. TCRdb re-called the 5' RACE reads through MiXCR, storing one row per CDR3 protein. This table has hundreds of thousands of distinct CDR3 sequences, approximately 25% appearing once. The sample was also reused in another study, on T cells of mothers and their children.

The TCR was taken from a boy aged 10-17 years in good health. Sequenced material: blood.

CDR3 sequence: CATKDSIYNEQFF. The CDR3 bases are TGTGCCACCAAGGACAGTATCTACAATGAGCAGTTCTTC. The V and J genes are TRBV24-1 and TRBJ2-7, with a tentative D call TRBD1 (6 bases). TRBJ2-1 matches the DNA end more closely, so the J call is doubtful. The CDR3 is made up of 13 amino acids. Germline CDR1 KGHDR, CDR2 SFDVKD.